A selection of T cell receptor beta chains follows, all from one sample in a study of shared clonotypes between healthy human individuals. Assay: immunoSEQ multiplex PCR; the TCRdb copy retains only in-frame clones and omits some. The table includes about 2 million clones, 95% detected once. Sequencing was performed on naive CD4+ T cells sorted from blood. These receptor sequences come from a man aged 18 to 35 in good health. The CDR3 runs from the conserved cysteine through the conserved F or W. The D gene is left open where the match is weak.

j_call: TRBJ1-2
cdr3_length: 16
v_call: TRBV30
d_call: NA
cdr3_nt: TGTGCCTGGAGTGTACAACGTTCGGGGGGCTCCTATGGCTACACCTTC
cdr3_aa: CAWSVQRSGGSYGYTF

j_call: TRBJ2-3
cdr3_length: 16
v_call: TRBV4-3
d_call: NA
cdr3_nt: TGCGCCAGCAGCCCGACGTGGAAGGGGACGGCAGATACGCAGTATTTT
cdr3_aa: CASSPTWKGTADTQYF

j_call: TRBJ2-5
cdr3_length: 11
v_call: TRBV5-4
d_call: NA
cdr3_nt: TGTGCCAGCAGCTGGGGGGAGACCCAGTACTTC
cdr3_aa: CASSWGETQYF

j_call: TRBJ1-5
cdr3_length: 17
v_call: TRBV10-2
d_call: NA
cdr3_nt: TGCGCCAGCAGTGAGTCCCTGTCGGGAGGCAGCAATCAGCCCCAGCATTTT
cdr3_aa: CASSESLSGGSNQPQHF

j_call: TRBJ2-3
cdr3_length: 15
v_call: TRBV1
d_call: NA
cdr3_nt: TGCACCAGCAGCCACCCACGGGGGCGTGCAGATACGCAGTATTTT
cdr3_aa: CTSSHPRGRADTQYF

j_call: TRBJ2-3
cdr3_length: 15
v_call: TRBV2
d_call: NA
cdr3_nt: TGTGCCAGCAGTGACCGGGGGACCAACACAGATACGCAGTATTTT
cdr3_aa: CASSDRGTNTDTQYF

j_call: TRBJ2-5
cdr3_length: 19
v_call: TRBV4-3
d_call: TRBD2
cdr3_nt: TGCGCCAGCAGCCAAGAGGTCGACTCTAGCGGGACGCGCCATGGCACCCAGTACTTC
cdr3_aa: CASSQEVDSSGTRHGTQYF

j_call: TRBJ1-6
cdr3_length: 15
v_call: TRBV7-2
d_call: TRBD1
cdr3_nt: TGTGCCAGCAGCCCCAGGGAGGGGGCAAGTTCACCCCTCCACTTT
cdr3_aa: CASSPREGASSPLHF

j_call: TRBJ2-2
cdr3_length: 16
v_call: TRBV6-1
d_call: TRBD2
cdr3_nt: TGTGCCAGCAGTGAGCTGCTAGCGGGGAGCCTCGGGGAGCTGTTTTTT
cdr3_aa: CASSELLAGSLGELFF

j_call: TRBJ2-1
cdr3_length: 15
v_call: TRBV6-5
d_call: TRBD2
cdr3_nt: TGTGCCAGCAGTCCACTAGCGGGTGCCTACAATGAGCAGTTCTTC
cdr3_aa: CASSPLAGAYNEQFF

j_call: TRBJ1-5
cdr3_length: 15
v_call: TRBV2
d_call: NA
cdr3_nt: TGTGCCAGCAGCCGCAGGGAGGCCGTGGGTCAGCCCCAGCATTTT
cdr3_aa: CASSRREAVGQPQHF

j_call: TRBJ2-7
cdr3_length: 16
v_call: TRBV23-1
d_call: TRBD2
cdr3_nt: TGCGCCAGTAATCAGGGGACTAGCGGGTCCTCCTACGAGCAGTACTTC
cdr3_aa: CASNQGTSGSSYEQYF

j_call: TRBJ1-1
cdr3_length: 13
v_call: TRBV7-2
d_call: NA
cdr3_nt: TGTGCCAGCAGCTTCGGACACAACACTGAAGCTTTCTTT
cdr3_aa: CASSFGHNTEAFF

j_call: TRBJ1-5
cdr3_length: 14
v_call: TRBV7-9
d_call: TRBD1
cdr3_nt: TGTGCCAGCAGCTTACTTCAGGGGGTACAGCCCCAGCATTTT
cdr3_aa: CASSLLQGVQPQHF